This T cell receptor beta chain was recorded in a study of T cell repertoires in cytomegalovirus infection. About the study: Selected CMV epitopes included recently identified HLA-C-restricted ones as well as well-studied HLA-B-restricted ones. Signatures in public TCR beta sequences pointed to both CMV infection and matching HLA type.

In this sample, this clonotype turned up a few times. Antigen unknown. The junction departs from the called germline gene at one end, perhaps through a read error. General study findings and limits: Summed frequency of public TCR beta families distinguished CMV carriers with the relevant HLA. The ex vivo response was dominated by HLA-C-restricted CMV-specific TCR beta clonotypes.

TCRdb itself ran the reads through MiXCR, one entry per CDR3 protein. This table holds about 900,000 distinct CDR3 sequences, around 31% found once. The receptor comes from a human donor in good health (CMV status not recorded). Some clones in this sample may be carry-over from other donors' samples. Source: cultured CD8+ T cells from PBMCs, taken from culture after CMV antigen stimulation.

CDR3: CASSPGATGGSYEQYF. The DNA of the CDR3 is TGTGCTAGCAGCCCAGGAGCGACAGGGGGGTCCTACGAGCAGTACTTC. This chain links TRBV7-7 with TRBJ2-7; 9 nucleotides align to TRBD1. The germline gives CDR1 SSHAT, CDR2 FNYEAQ (reference sequence). This CDR3 has 16 amino acids.